This T cell receptor (beta chain) appears in the sequencing data of a study of T cells after yellow fever vaccination. As for the study in general: Fractions low in cell number were prepared with SMART-Seq v4 Ultra Low Input.

This clonotype was observed many times. The antigen remains unidentified. TCR cDNA, made by 5'RACE template switching, carried an added universal primer site and UMIs. Each CDR3 protein is one row after TCRdb ran MiXCR on the 5' RACE reads. The sample holds 310,000 or so distinct CDR3 sequences, around 3.6% seen once. The germline gives CDR1 SGDLS, CDR2 YYNGEE. The ends lost 6 bases at V and 3 bases at J; junction bases unmatched: 4. The CDR3 has 13 residues. Study observations and caveats: Highly abundant clonotypes carried over from the bulk population could end up in FACS-sorted repertoires as contaminants. Boosting was followed by the reappearance of most primary-vaccination clones (about 97% CD4, around 91% CD8).

The chain joins TRBV9 to TRBJ1-1, with TRBD1 matching over 8 bases. The TCR originated in a man younger than 35 who received the YFV17D yellow fever vaccine. The source material was PBMCs, sampled on the day of the yellow fever booster vaccination. The CDR3 DNA reads TGTGCCAGCAACCCGACAGGGGACACTGAAGCTTTCTTT. This encodes CASNPTGDTEAFF. Full variable domain (rest looked up from reference TRBV9 and TRBJ1-1): DSGVTQTPKHLITATGQRVTLRCSPRSGDLSVYWYQQSLDQGLQFLIQYYNGEERAKGNILERFSAQQFPDLHSELNLSSLELGDSALYFCASNPTGDTEAFFGQGTRLTVV.